This T cell receptor beta chain was identified in a study of blood T cell repertoires in COVID-19. This CDR3 spans 14 amino acids. V lost 5 bases to trimming and J lost 8 bases; unmatched junction nucleotides: 6. CDR1 and CDR2 from the germline V gene are SEHNR and FQNEAQ (reference sequence). Some clones are missing from TCRdb's copy, which holds only in-frame ones; the method was immunoSEQ multiplex PCR. This table has about 380,000 clones, roughly 85% appearing once. This chain joins TRBV7-9 and TRBJ1-4; 9 bases are a match to TRBD1. Input material: peripheral blood. The receptor comes from a woman under 30 with acute or convalescent COVID-19. Here the CDR3 reads CASSRDRALEKLFF. The DNA of the CDR3 is TGTGCCAGCAGCCGGGACAGGGCTTTGGAAAAACTGTTTTTT.